This is a list of T cell receptor beta chains from one sample in a study of T cells in Graves' hyperthyroidism and ophthalmopathy. TCRdb called the multiplex PCR reads again in MiXCR, with one record for every CDR3 protein. The data show 600,000 to 650,000 distinct CDR3 sequences, about 20% seen once. The specimen sequenced was blood. Receptor source: a man under 40 with Graves' ophthalmopathy. Each CDR3 is given with its conserved first and last residue. A D gene is named only where the DNA matches it firmly. A row's size may be missing; if present it is once, few, many or a size class.

J: TRBJ1-6
D: NA
size: many
length: 15
V: TRBV5-1
CDR3: CASSLDRTYNSPLHF
DNA: TGCGCCAGCAGCTTGGACAGGACCTATAATTCACCCCTCCACTTT

J: TRBJ2-5
D: TRBD2
size: few
length: 16
V: TRBV28
CDR3: CASSELSGRVGETQYF
DNA: TGTGCCAGCAGTGAACTTAGCGGGAGGGTAGGGGAGACCCAGTACTTC

J: TRBJ2-1
D: NA
size: NA
length: 14
V: TRBV9
CDR3: CASSPGQAGNEQFF
DNA: TGTGCCAGCAGCCCCGGACAAGCCGGCAATGAGCAGTTCTTC

J: TRBJ2-1
D: NA
size: many
length: 17
V: TRBV2
CDR3: CASIRSLIREWIGEQFF
DNA: TGTGCCAGTATAAGATCTCTGATCCGGGAGTGGATCGGTGAGCAGTTCTTC

J: TRBJ2-1
D: NA
size: NA
length: 12
V: TRBV12-3/TRBV12-4
CDR3: CASSFPFGEQFF
DNA: TGTGCCAGCAGTTTCCCCTTCGGTGAGCAGTTCTTC

J: TRBJ2-7
D: NA
size: NA
length: 14
V: TRBV10-3
CDR3: CAISESHSPYEQYF
DNA: TGTGCCATCAGTGAGTCCCACAGTCCCTACGAGCAGTACTTC

J: TRBJ2-1
D: TRBD2
size: NA
length: 17
V: TRBV28
CDR3: CASVGTSGRLSYNEQFF
DNA: TGTGCCAGCGTAGGGACTAGCGGGAGACTTTCCTACAATGAGCAGTTCTTC

J: TRBJ1-6
D: NA
size: many
length: 14
V: TRBV2
CDR3: CASSEMGGPSPLHF
DNA: TGTGCCAGCAGTGAAATGGGGGGCCCTTCACCCCTCCACTTT

J: TRBJ1-1
D: NA
size: many
length: 14
V: TRBV28
CDR3: CASRKNQGNTEAFF
DNA: TGTGCCAGCAGAAAGAACCAGGGGAACACTGAAGCTTTCTTT

J: TRBJ2-2
D: NA
size: NA
length: 13
V: TRBV20-1
CDR3: CSAQGKNTGELFF
DNA: TGCAGTGCTCAGGGGAAGAACACCGGGGAGCTGTTTTTT

J: TRBJ2-7
D: NA
size: many
length: 13
V: TRBV28
CDR3: CASKNGDAYEQYF
DNA: TGTGCCAGCAAAAATGGAGATGCCTACGAGCAGTACTTC

J: TRBJ1-5
D: NA
size: NA
length: 14
V: TRBV4-1
CDR3: CASSQDPADQPQHF
DNA: TGCGCCAGCAGCCAAGATCCGGCTGATCAGCCCCAGCATTTT

J: TRBJ2-1
D: TRBD2
size: few
length: 14
V: TRBV28
CDR3: CASRSAGGPNEQFF
DNA: TGTGCCAGCAGGTCGGCGGGAGGTCCCAATGAGCAGTTCTTC

J: TRBJ2-3
D: TRBD1
size: few
length: 14
V: TRBV5-1
CDR3: CASSAGQDTDTQYF
DNA: TGCGCCAGCAGCGCGGGACAGGACACAGATACGCAGTATTTT

J: TRBJ2-5
D: NA
size: few
length: 15
V: TRBV7-9
CDR3: CASSLVGGGAETQYF
DNA: TGTGCCAGCAGCTTAGTCGGGGGAGGAGCAGAGACCCAGTACTTC

J: TRBJ1-5
D: TRBD1
size: many
length: 15
V: TRBV12-3/TRBV12-4
CDR3: CASSSGGASSQPQHF
DNA: TGTGCCAGCAGTTCAGGGGGGGCAAGTAGTCAGCCCCAGCATTTT

J: TRBJ2-7
D: TRBD2
size: few
length: 14
V: TRBV20-1
CDR3: CSATPSGSFNEQYF
DNA: TGCAGTGCTACTCCAAGCGGGAGTTTCAACGAGCAGTACTTC

J: TRBJ2-2
D: NA
size: NA
length: 14
V: TRBV5-1
CDR3: CASNLALNTGELFF
DNA: TGCGCCAGCAACCTAGCTCTAAACACCGGGGAGCTGTTTTTT

J: TRBJ2-5
D: NA
size: many
length: 17
V: TRBV28
CDR3: CASSSLYGDGWRETQYF
DNA: TGTGCCAGCAGTTCACTCTATGGGGACGGGTGGAGGGAGACCCAGTACTTC

J: TRBJ2-7
D: TRBD2
size: once
length: 14
V: TRBV20-1
CDR3: CSASPGLAGEEQYF
DNA: TGCAGTGCTAGTCCGGGACTAGCGGGAGAGGAGCAGTACTTC

J: TRBJ1-2
D: NA
size: few
length: 15
V: TRBV13
CDR3: CASSFTLSGTDGYTF
DNA: TGTGCCAGCAGCTTTACCCTATCGGGGACGGATGGCTACACCTTC

J: TRBJ2-3
D: NA
size: many
length: 17
V: TRBV24-1
CDR3: CATSDPTGDGYTDTQYF
DNA: TGTGCCACCAGTGATCCGACAGGTGACGGATACACAGATACGCAGTATTTT

J: TRBJ2-3
D: NA
size: NA
length: 13
V: TRBV5-1
CDR3: CASTTGGPDTQYF
DNA: TGCGCCAGCACCACGGGGGGCCCAGATACGCAGTATTTT

J: TRBJ2-1
D: TRBD2
size: NA
length: 15
V: TRBV6-5
CDR3: CASSSEAGGGIEQFF
DNA: TGTGCCAGCAGTTCCGAAGCGGGAGGGGGGATTGAGCAGTTCTTC

J: TRBJ2-7
D: NA
size: NA
length: 14
V: TRBV6-6
CDR3: CASSYSRASYEQYF
DNA: TGTGCCAGCAGTTACTCTAGGGCTTCCTACGAGCAGTACTTC

J: TRBJ2-1
D: NA
size: NA
length: 14
V: TRBV7-9
CDR3: CASSLVYGVNEQFF
DNA: TGTGCCAGCAGCTTAGTATACGGGGTCAATGAGCAGTTCTTC

J: TRBJ2-5
D: NA
size: many
length: 13
V: TRBV11-2
CDR3: CASRGLVRETQYF
DNA: TGTGCCAGCAGGGGACTTGTCAGAGAGACCCAGTACTTC

J: TRBJ2-3
D: TRBD1
size: few
length: 15
V: TRBV9
CDR3: CASSAEGASTDTQYF
DNA: TGTGCCAGCAGCGCCGAGGGGGCGTCGACAGATACGCAGTATTTT

J: TRBJ2-3
D: NA
size: NA
length: 14
V: TRBV20-1
CDR3: CSATGLLSTDTQYF
DNA: TGCAGTGCAACAGGGCTACTAAGCACAGATACGCAGTATTTT

J: TRBJ1-6
D: NA
size: NA
length: 13
V: TRBV3-1
CDR3: CASSSNSGSPLHF
DNA: TGTGCCAGCAGTTCCAACTCAGGCTCACCCCTCCACTTT

J: TRBJ2-2
D: NA
size: NA
length: 16
V: TRBV7-9
CDR3: CASSAGRVTNTGELFF
DNA: TGTGCCAGCAGCGCGGGACGGGTAACGAACACCGGGGAGCTGTTTTTT

J: TRBJ2-1
D: TRBD2
size: NA
length: 15
V: TRBV20-1
CDR3: CSARDLAGGLYEQFF
DNA: TGCAGTGCTAGAGACCTAGCGGGAGGCCTCTACGAGCAGTTCTTC

J: TRBJ2-7
D: TRBD2
size: many
length: 14
V: TRBV20-1
CDR3: CSATRTSGSYEQYF
DNA: TGCAGTGCCACCAGGACTAGCGGGAGTTACGAGCAGTACTTC

J: TRBJ1-3
D: NA
size: NA
length: 15
V: TRBV27
CDR3: CASSSFSFPGNTIYF
DNA: TGTGCCAGCAGTTCGTTCTCCTTTCCCGGAAACACCATATATTTT

J: TRBJ2-1
D: NA
size: NA
length: 13
V: TRBV4-2
CDR3: CASSQDRENEQFF
DNA: TGTGCCAGCAGCCAAGATCGGGAGAATGAGCAGTTCTTC

J: TRBJ2-1
D: NA
size: NA
length: 15
V: TRBV11-2
CDR3: CASSLARGPLNEQFF
DNA: TGTGCCAGCAGCTTAGCTAGGGGCCCTCTAAATGAGCAGTTCTTC

J: TRBJ2-1
D: TRBD2
size: NA
length: 21
V: TRBV14
CDR3: CASTRGGLAIHLGRSYNEQFF
DNA: TGTGCCAGCACCCGAGGGGGACTAGCCATCCATCTCGGTCGCTCCTACAATGAGCAGTTCTTC

J: TRBJ2-7
D: NA
size: many
length: 14
V: TRBV7-6
CDR3: CASSLEGSSYEQYF
DNA: TGTGCCAGCAGCTTAGAGGGTAGCTCCTACGAGCAGTACTTC

J: TRBJ2-7
D: TRBD1
size: few
length: 15
V: TRBV7-8
CDR3: CASSLGTGKSYEQYF
DNA: TGTGCCAGCAGCCTTGGGACAGGGAAAAGCTACGAGCAGTACTTC

J: TRBJ2-4
D: TRBD1
size: NA
length: 15
V: TRBV20-1
CDR3: CSASPGQDAKNIQYF
DNA: TGCAGTGCTTCACCGGGACAGGACGCCAAAAACATTCAGTACTTC

J: TRBJ2-1
D: TRBD1
size: NA
length: 16
V: TRBV24-1
CDR3: CATSDPGTGERNEQFF
DNA: TGTGCCACCAGTGATCCCGGGACAGGGGAGCGAAATGAGCAGTTCTTC

J: TRBJ2-1
D: NA
size: once
length: 13
V: TRBV20-1
CDR3: CSARELVVNEQFF
DNA: TGCAGTGCTAGAGAACTAGTCGTCAATGAGCAGTTCTTC

J: TRBJ2-7
D: NA
size: NA
length: 13
V: TRBV20-1
CDR3: CSASDGVPYEQYF
DNA: TGCAGTGCCTCGGATGGGGTCCCCTACGAGCAGTACTTC

J: TRBJ2-2
D: NA
size: few
length: 14
V: TRBV7-3
CDR3: CASSRQAGTGELFF
DNA: TGTGCCAGCAGCCGACAGGCGGGGACCGGGGAGCTGTTTTTT

J: TRBJ2-1
D: TRBD2
size: few
length: 19
V: TRBV5-6
CDR3: CASSFPGLAGGHNYNEQFF
DNA: TGTGCCAGCAGCTTCCCGGGACTAGCGGGCGGACATAATTACAATGAGCAGTTCTTC

J: TRBJ2-1
D: NA
size: many
length: 15
V: TRBV12-3/TRBV12-4
CDR3: CASSLGPFRGNEQFF
DNA: TGTGCCAGCAGTCTTGGTCCCTTCCGGGGGAATGAGCAGTTCTTC

J: TRBJ2-3
D: TRBD2
size: NA
length: 19
V: TRBV24-1
CDR3: CATSFPGLAGGGGVRTQYF
DNA: TGTGCCACCAGCTTCCCGGGACTAGCGGGAGGAGGGGGGGTCCGGACGCAGTATTTT

J: TRBJ2-2
D: NA
size: few
length: 13
V: TRBV28
CDR3: CASWDILAGELFF
DNA: TGTGCCAGTTGGGACATCCTGGCCGGGGAGCTGTTTTTT

J: TRBJ1-4
D: TRBD1
size: NA
length: 14
V: TRBV13
CDR3: CASSQGAGDEKLFF
DNA: TGTGCCAGCAGCCAGGGGGCGGGGGATGAAAAACTGTTTTTT

J: TRBJ2-2
D: TRBD1
size: NA
length: 13
V: TRBV20-1
CDR3: CSAWTGSTGELFF
DNA: TGCAGTGCTTGGACAGGGAGCACCGGGGAGCTGTTTTTT

J: TRBJ2-3
D: TRBD1
size: few
length: 14
V: TRBV7-2
CDR3: CASSFDRVADAQYF
DNA: TGTGCCAGCAGCTTTGACAGGGTTGCAGATGCGCAGTATTTT